This TCR beta chain comes out of a study of blood T cell repertoires in COVID-19. Germline V gene data show CDR1 as MDHEN and CDR2 as SYDVKM. The germline V and J ends were trimmed by 4 bases and 7 bases, with 17 bases remaining between them. The CDR3 runs to 14 residues. This clone was found a few times. Assay: immunoSEQ multiplex PCR; the TCRdb copy retains only in-frame clones and omits some. The table has more than 200,000 clones, more than 75% seen once. Sequencing was done on a sample of PBMCs or T cells enriched from blood (not recorded which). The genes are TRBV28 and TRBJ2-7; unclear D gene. The clonotype was recovered from a woman aged 45-65 years who had recovered from COVID-19. The CDR3, as DNA: TGTGCCAGCAGTTCCATAGCCTCGACGTTTGAGCAGTACTTC. Translation: CASSSIASTFEQYF.